The rows below give T cell receptor beta chains drawn from one sample of a study of shared clonotypes between healthy human individuals. Some clones are missing from TCRdb's copy, which holds only in-frame ones; the method was immunoSEQ multiplex PCR. This sample has about 2,100,000 clones; 85% to 95% occur once, and the top ten carry 1.7%. The sequenced material came from naive CD8+ T cells from PBMCs. The receptors shown here come from a man between 18 and 35 years old in good health. Some clones in this sample may be carry-over from other donors' samples. CDR3s include the opening cysteine and the closing phenylalanine or tryptophan. The D gene is left open where the match is weak.

CDR3 length: 13; J gene: TRBJ2-7; D gene: -; V gene: TRBV9; CDR3 DNA: TGTGCCAGCAGCGTAGAAGGTAGGGACGAGCAGTACTTC; CDR3 protein: CASSVEGRDEQYF
CDR3 length: 14; J gene: TRBJ2-7; D gene: -; V gene: TRBV7-6; CDR3 DNA: TGTGCCAGCAGCGAAGGACAGAGTTACTACGAGCAGTACTTC; CDR3 protein: CASSEGQSYYEQYF
CDR3 length: 16; J gene: TRBJ2-7; D gene: TRBD1; V gene: TRBV5-1; CDR3 DNA: TGCGCCAGCAGCTTGATTGGGACAGGGAAACCCCCAGAGCAGTACTTC; CDR3 protein: CASSLIGTGKPPEQYF
CDR3 length: 14; J gene: TRBJ2-7; D gene: -; V gene: TRBV5-4; CDR3 DNA: TGTGCCAGCAGCTTGAACTGGGCGCAACACGAGCAGTACTTC; CDR3 protein: CASSLNWAQHEQYF
CDR3 length: 15; J gene: TRBJ2-1; D gene: -; V gene: TRBV14; CDR3 DNA: TGTGCCAGCAGCCAAGTTGAACAGTTACACAATGAGCAGTTCTTC; CDR3 protein: CASSQVEQLHNEQFF
CDR3 length: 13; J gene: TRBJ2-2; D gene: -; V gene: TRBV5-1; CDR3 DNA: TGCGCCAGCAGCTTGGGTGGCACCGGGGAGCTGTTTTTT; CDR3 protein: CASSLGGTGELFF
CDR3 length: 14; J gene: TRBJ1-1; D gene: -; V gene: TRBV27; CDR3 DNA: TGTGCCAGCAGTTGGTCGAATTTGAACACTGAAGCTTTCTTT; CDR3 protein: CASSWSNLNTEAFF
CDR3 length: 14; J gene: TRBJ2-5; D gene: -; V gene: TRBV11-2; CDR3 DNA: TGTGCCAGCGCACTCGTGGGGGGCTGGGAGACCCAGTACTTC; CDR3 protein: CASALVGGWETQYF
CDR3 length: 13; J gene: TRBJ2-7; D gene: TRBD1; V gene: TRBV29-1; CDR3 DNA: TGCAGCATAGGGGGCGCGGGTTCCTACGAGCAGTACTTC; CDR3 protein: CSIGGAGSYEQYF
CDR3 length: 15; J gene: TRBJ2-1; D gene: TRBD2; V gene: TRBV7-3; CDR3 DNA: TGTGCCAGCAGCTTGGGGACTAGTTCACTCGATGAGCAGTTCTTC; CDR3 protein: CASSLGTSSLDEQFF
CDR3 length: 15; J gene: TRBJ1-1; D gene: -; V gene: TRBV25-1; CDR3 DNA: TGTGCCAGCAGTGAATCGGTAGAGGGAAACACTGAAGCTTTCTTT; CDR3 protein: CASSESVEGNTEAFF
CDR3 length: 14; J gene: TRBJ2-7; D gene: -; V gene: TRBV6-5; CDR3 DNA: TGTGCCAGCAGTTACTATCGGGACTCCTACGAGCAGTACTTC; CDR3 protein: CASSYYRDSYEQYF
CDR3 length: 13; J gene: TRBJ2-1; D gene: -; V gene: TRBV27; CDR3 DNA: TGTGCCAGCAGTCTAGACCACTACAATGAGCAGTTCTTC; CDR3 protein: CASSLDHYNEQFF
CDR3 length: 15; J gene: TRBJ1-2; D gene: -; V gene: TRBV2; CDR3 DNA: TGTGCCAGCACCAACTCCGAGGGCCCATACTATGGCTACACCTTC; CDR3 protein: CASTNSEGPYYGYTF
CDR3 length: 15; J gene: TRBJ2-7; D gene: -; V gene: TRBV5-6; CDR3 DNA: TGTGCCAGCAGCTTGCGGGGGGCGCCCCCCTACGAGCAGTACTTC; CDR3 protein: CASSLRGAPPYEQYF
CDR3 length: 16; J gene: TRBJ2-6; D gene: TRBD1; V gene: TRBV27; CDR3 DNA: TGTGCCAGCACCCAGGGGGCAATCACTGGGGCCAACGTCCTGACTTTC; CDR3 protein: CASTQGAITGANVLTF
CDR3 length: 11; J gene: TRBJ1-5; D gene: -; V gene: TRBV28; CDR3 DNA: TGTGCCAGCAGTTCAGCCCCCCCCCAGCATTTT; CDR3 protein: CASSSAPPQHF
CDR3 length: 16; J gene: TRBJ2-3; D gene: -; V gene: TRBV10-1; CDR3 DNA: TGCGCCAGCAGTGAGTCCACGGGGGGCGGAACAGATACGCAGTATTTT; CDR3 protein: CASSESTGGGTDTQYF
CDR3 length: 15; J gene: TRBJ1-1; D gene: -; V gene: TRBV7-8; CDR3 DNA: TGTGCCAGCAGCTTAAGGGCCGTCATGAACACTGAAGCTTTCTTT; CDR3 protein: CASSLRAVMNTEAFF
CDR3 length: 14; J gene: TRBJ2-2; D gene: -; V gene: TRBV29-1; CDR3 DNA: TGCAGCGTTGAAGAGGCAGTGAACACCGGGGAGCTGTTTTTT; CDR3 protein: CSVEEAVNTGELFF
CDR3 length: 13; J gene: TRBJ1-1; D gene: -; V gene: TRBV5-1; CDR3 DNA: TGCGCCAGCAGGACCCAGGGGAGCACTGAAGCTTTCTTT; CDR3 protein: CASRTQGSTEAFF
CDR3 length: 15; J gene: TRBJ2-3; D gene: -; V gene: TRBV5-6; CDR3 DNA: TGTGCCAGCAGCTTGCCAGACACCAGCACAGATACGCAGTATTTT; CDR3 protein: CASSLPDTSTDTQYF
CDR3 length: 14; J gene: TRBJ2-7; D gene: -; V gene: TRBV5-1; CDR3 DNA: TGCGCCAGCAGCTTGGCACCGGTCAGATACGAGCAGTACTTC; CDR3 protein: CASSLAPVRYEQYF
CDR3 length: 15; J gene: TRBJ1-5; D gene: -; V gene: TRBV11-2; CDR3 DNA: TGTGCCAGCAGCTTATTTATGGGTTTCAATCAGCCCCAGCATTTT; CDR3 protein: CASSLFMGFNQPQHF
CDR3 length: 13; J gene: TRBJ1-5; D gene: -; V gene: TRBV30; CDR3 DNA: TGTGCCTGGAGTGTTCAGGACAATCAGCCCCAGCATTTT; CDR3 protein: CAWSVQDNQPQHF
CDR3 length: 16; J gene: TRBJ2-1; D gene: -; V gene: TRBV7-6; CDR3 DNA: TGTGCCAGCAGCCAAACCCGGGGGACCATCTCGCGTGAGCAGTTCTTC; CDR3 protein: CASSQTRGTISREQFF
CDR3 length: 13; J gene: TRBJ2-5; D gene: -; V gene: TRBV7-3; CDR3 DNA: TGTGCCAGCAGCGGACTCTCCGGGGAGACCCAGTACTTC; CDR3 protein: CASSGLSGETQYF
CDR3 length: 14; J gene: TRBJ1-1; D gene: -; V gene: TRBV5-7; CDR3 DNA: TGTGCCAGCAGCTTGTTACCGGGTTGGACTGAAGCTTTCTTT; CDR3 protein: CASSLLPGWTEAFF
CDR3 length: 16; J gene: TRBJ2-1; D gene: -; V gene: TRBV9; CDR3 DNA: TGTGCCAGCAGCGAGGGAAGGCTAGACTTTTATGATGAGCAGTTCTTC; CDR3 protein: CASSEGRLDFYDEQFF
CDR3 length: 16; J gene: TRBJ2-3; D gene: -; V gene: TRBV9; CDR3 DNA: TGTGCCAGCAGCGCCTCGACAGGGAGGAGGCCAGATACGCAGTATTTT; CDR3 protein: CASSASTGRRPDTQYF
CDR3 length: 14; J gene: TRBJ2-7; D gene: TRBD1; V gene: TRBV27; CDR3 DNA: TGTGCCAGCAGTTTTGGACAGGCAGCCTACGAGCAGTACTTC; CDR3 protein: CASSFGQAAYEQYF
CDR3 length: 15; J gene: TRBJ2-2; D gene: -; V gene: TRBV27; CDR3 DNA: TGTGCCAGCAGTTTAGTTGACAGTTACACCGGGGAGCTGTTTTTT; CDR3 protein: CASSLVDSYTGELFF
CDR3 length: 17; J gene: TRBJ2-3; D gene: -; V gene: TRBV10-3; CDR3 DNA: TGTGCCATCAGTGAGTCTGTTCTCGGGTCTAGCACAGATACGCAGTATTTT; CDR3 protein: CAISESVLGSSTDTQYF
CDR3 length: 13; J gene: TRBJ2-7; D gene: TRBD1; V gene: TRBV7-2; CDR3 DNA: TGTGCCAGCGGCGACAGGGGTTCCTACGAGCAGTACTTC; CDR3 protein: CASGDRGSYEQYF
CDR3 length: 15; J gene: TRBJ2-7; D gene: -; V gene: TRBV13; CDR3 DNA: TGTGCCAGCAGCTTAGCCGGACGGGGTTCCTACGAGCAGTACTTC; CDR3 protein: CASSLAGRGSYEQYF
CDR3 length: 16; J gene: TRBJ2-1; D gene: -; V gene: TRBV9; CDR3 DNA: TGTGCCAGCAGCGTAGAGAGAGGCATTGGTTTCGATGAGCAGTTCTTC; CDR3 protein: CASSVERGIGFDEQFF
CDR3 length: 14; J gene: TRBJ2-7; D gene: TRBD1; V gene: TRBV28; CDR3 DNA: TGTGCCAGCAGTCCAAGGACAGGGCTCTACGAGCAGTACTTC; CDR3 protein: CASSPRTGLYEQYF
CDR3 length: 13; J gene: TRBJ2-7; D gene: TRBD1; V gene: TRBV6-1; CDR3 DNA: TGTGCCAGCAGTGGACAGGGGTTCTACGAGCAGTACTTC; CDR3 protein: CASSGQGFYEQYF
CDR3 length: 19; J gene: TRBJ1-2; D gene: TRBD1; V gene: TRBV7-8; CDR3 DNA: TGTGCCAGCAGCGTAGATTCGGGACAGGGAATAGGGACGGGTTATGGCTACACCTTC; CDR3 protein: CASSVDSGQGIGTGYGYTF